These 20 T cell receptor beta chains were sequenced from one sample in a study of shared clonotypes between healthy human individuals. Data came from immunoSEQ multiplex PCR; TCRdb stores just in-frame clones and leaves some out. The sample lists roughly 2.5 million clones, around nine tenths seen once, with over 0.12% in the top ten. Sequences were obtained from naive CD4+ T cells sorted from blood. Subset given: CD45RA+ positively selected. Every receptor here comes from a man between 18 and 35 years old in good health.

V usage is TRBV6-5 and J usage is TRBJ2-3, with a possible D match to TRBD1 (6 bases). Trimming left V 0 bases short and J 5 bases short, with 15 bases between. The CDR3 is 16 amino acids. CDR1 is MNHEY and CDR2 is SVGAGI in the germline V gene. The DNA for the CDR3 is TGTGCCAGCAGTTACTCCGTCGCAGGGGTGGTAGATACGCAGTATTTT. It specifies CASSYSVAGVVDTQYF.

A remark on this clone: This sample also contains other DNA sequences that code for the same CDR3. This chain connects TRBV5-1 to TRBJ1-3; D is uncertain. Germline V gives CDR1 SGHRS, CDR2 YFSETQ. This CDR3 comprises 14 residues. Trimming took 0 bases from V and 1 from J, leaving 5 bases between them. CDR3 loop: CASSLGGSGNTIYF. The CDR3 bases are TGCGCCAGCAGCTTGGGTGGGTCTGGAAACACCATATATTTT.

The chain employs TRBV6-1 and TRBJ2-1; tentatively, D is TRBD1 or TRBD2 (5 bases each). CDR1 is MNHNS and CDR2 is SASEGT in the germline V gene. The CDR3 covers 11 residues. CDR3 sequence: CAGETYNEQFF. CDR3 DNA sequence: TGTGCAGGGGAGACCTACAATGAGCAGTTCTTC.

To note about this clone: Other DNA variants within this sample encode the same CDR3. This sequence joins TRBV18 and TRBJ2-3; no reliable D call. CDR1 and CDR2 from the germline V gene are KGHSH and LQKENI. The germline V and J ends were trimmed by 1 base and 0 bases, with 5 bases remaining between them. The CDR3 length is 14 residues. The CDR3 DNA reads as TGTGCCAGCTCACCACTTGGAAGCACAGATACGCAGTATTTT. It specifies CASSPLGSTDTQYF.

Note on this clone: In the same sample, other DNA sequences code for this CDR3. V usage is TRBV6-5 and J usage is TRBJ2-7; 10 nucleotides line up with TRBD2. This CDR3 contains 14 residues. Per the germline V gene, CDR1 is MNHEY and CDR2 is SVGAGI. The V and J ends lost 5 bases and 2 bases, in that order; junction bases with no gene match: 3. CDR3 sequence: CASSRTSGAYEQYF. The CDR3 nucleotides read TGTGCCAGCAGTAGGACTAGCGGTGCCTACGAGCAGTACTTC.

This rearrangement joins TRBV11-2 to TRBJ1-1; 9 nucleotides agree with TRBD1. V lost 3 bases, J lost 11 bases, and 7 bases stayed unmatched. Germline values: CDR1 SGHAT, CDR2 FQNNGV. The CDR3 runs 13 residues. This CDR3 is CASSLGTGRGAFF. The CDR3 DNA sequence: TGTGCCAGCAGCTTGGGGACAGGGCGCGGGGCTTTCTTT.

The CDR3 reads CASSVVQGQPQHF. In DNA, the CDR3 is TGTGCCAGTAGTGTGGTCCAGGGGCAGCCCCAGCATTTT. This sequence joins TRBV19 and TRBJ1-5; tentative D call: TRBD1 (6 bases). This CDR3 has 13 residues. Deletions cut 5 bases from V and 7 bases from J, with 12 bases between. Germline lookup yields CDR1 LNHDA and CDR2 SQIVND (reference sequence).

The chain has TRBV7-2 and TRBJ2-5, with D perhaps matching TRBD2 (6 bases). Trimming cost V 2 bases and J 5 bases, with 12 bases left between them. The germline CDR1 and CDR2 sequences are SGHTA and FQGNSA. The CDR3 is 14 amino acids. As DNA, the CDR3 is TGTGCCAGCAGCTTAACCGGGACTGCGGAGACCCAGTACTTC. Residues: CASSLTGTAETQYF.

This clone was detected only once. For the CDR3, the DNA is TGTGCCTGGAGCACAGGGAATTCACCCCTCCACTTT. Translating gives CAWSTGNSPLHF. The rearrangement links TRBV30 to TRBJ1-6, with D maybe TRBD1 (6 bases). CDR3 length equals 12 residues. V was shortened by 3 bases and J by 7 bases, with 7 bases between the two germline ends. The germline CDR1 and CDR2 sequences are GTSNPN and SVGIG (reference sequence).

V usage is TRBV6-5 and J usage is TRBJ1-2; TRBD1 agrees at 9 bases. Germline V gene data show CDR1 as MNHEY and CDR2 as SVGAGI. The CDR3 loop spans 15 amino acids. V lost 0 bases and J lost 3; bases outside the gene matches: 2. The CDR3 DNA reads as TGTGCCAGCAGTTACTCATGGACAGGGGACTATGGCTACACCTTC. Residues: CASSYSWTGDYGYTF.

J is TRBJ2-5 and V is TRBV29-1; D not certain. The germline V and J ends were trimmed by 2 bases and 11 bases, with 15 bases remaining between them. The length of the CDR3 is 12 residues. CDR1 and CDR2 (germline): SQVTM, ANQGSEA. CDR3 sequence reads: CSVENSNTRQYF. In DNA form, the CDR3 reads TGCAGCGTTGAAAACAGCAATACGAGGCAGTACTTC.

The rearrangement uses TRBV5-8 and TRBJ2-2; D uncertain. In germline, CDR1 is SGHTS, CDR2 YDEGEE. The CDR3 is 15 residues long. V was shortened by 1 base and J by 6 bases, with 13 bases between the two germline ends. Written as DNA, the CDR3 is TGTGCCAGCAGCTTGAACAGCGCTCTTGCCGGGGAGCTGTTTTTT. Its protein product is CASSLNSALAGELFF.

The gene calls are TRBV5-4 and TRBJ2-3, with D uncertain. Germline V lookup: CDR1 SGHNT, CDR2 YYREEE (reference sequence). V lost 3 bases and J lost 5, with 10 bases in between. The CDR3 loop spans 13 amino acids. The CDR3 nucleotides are TGTGCCAGCAGCTCCCCCCCCGGAGATACGCAGTATTTT. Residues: CASSSPPGDTQYF.

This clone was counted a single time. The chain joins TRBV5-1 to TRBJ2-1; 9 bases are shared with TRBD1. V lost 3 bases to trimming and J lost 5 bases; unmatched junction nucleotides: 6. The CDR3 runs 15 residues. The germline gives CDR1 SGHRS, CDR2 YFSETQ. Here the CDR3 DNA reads TGCGCCAGCAGCTGGGGGGACAGGGACCACAATGAGCAGTTCTTC. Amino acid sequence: CASSWGDRDHNEQFF.

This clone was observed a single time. The CDR3 sequence is CASSQEGQGGMNTEAFF. The DNA of the CDR3 is TGCGCCAGCAGCCAAGAGGGGCAGGGGGGAATGAACACTGAAGCTTTCTTT. The chain carries TRBV4-1 and TRBJ1-1; 7 nucleotides match TRBD1. Germline values: CDR1 MGHRA, CDR2 YSYEKL. The V segment lost 0 bases and the J segment 0 bases; nucleotides outside the gene matches: 7. The CDR3 contains 17 residues.

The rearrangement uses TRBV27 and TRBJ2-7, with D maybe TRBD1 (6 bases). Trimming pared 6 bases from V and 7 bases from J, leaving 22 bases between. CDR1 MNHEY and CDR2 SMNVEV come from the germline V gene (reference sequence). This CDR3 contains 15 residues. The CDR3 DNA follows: TGTGCCAGCAGCCCCCAGGTCAGGGGCCAACGGGAGCAGTACTTC. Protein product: CASSPQVRGQREQYF.

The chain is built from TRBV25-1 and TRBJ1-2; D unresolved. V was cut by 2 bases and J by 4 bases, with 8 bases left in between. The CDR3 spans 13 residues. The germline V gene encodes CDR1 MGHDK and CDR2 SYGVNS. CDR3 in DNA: TGTGCCAGCAGTGAAGCAGGCCTCTATGGCTACACCTTC. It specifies CASSEAGLYGYTF.

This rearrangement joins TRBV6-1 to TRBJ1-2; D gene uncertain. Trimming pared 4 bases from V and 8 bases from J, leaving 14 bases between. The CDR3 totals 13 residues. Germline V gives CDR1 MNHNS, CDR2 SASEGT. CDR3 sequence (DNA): TGTGCCAGCAGTGTCGGTCCTCTCGGAGGCTACACCTTC. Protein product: CASSVGPLGGYTF.

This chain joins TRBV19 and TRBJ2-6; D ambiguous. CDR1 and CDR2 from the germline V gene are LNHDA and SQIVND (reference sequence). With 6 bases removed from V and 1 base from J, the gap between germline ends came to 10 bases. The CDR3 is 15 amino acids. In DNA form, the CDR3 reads TGTGCCAGTAGGGCTGGTACGTCTGGGGCCAACGTCCTGACTTTC. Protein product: CASRAGTSGANVLTF.

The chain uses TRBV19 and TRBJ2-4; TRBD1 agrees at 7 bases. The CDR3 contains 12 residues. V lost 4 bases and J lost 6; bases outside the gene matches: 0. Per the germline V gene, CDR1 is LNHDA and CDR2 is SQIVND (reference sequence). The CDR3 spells CASSRQGNIQYF. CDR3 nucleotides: TGTGCCAGTAGTAGACAGGGAAACATTCAGTACTTC.